These 27 T cell receptor beta chains were sequenced from one sample in a study of vaccination and CD4 T cells after COVID-19. The treatment is: approximately 9-day PBMC culture with coronavirus spike peptide pools or control peptides (ViraFEST assay). Their antigen targets remain unknown. Sequence data for DNA of cultured CD4+ T cells were generated by the Oncomine TCR Beta short-read assay. One entry per CDR3 protein, called by TCRdb with MiXCR from the PCR reads. The sample has around 13,000 distinct CDR3 sequences; approximately 79% are singletons. The sample comprised CD4+ T cells from blood, cultured in vitro. The source of these receptors is a human donor who had recovered from COVID-19.

V is TRBV20-1 and J is TRBJ2-7, with 9 bases lining up with TRBD2. Germline trimming cut 3 bases from V and 5 bases from J; bases unmatched to any gene: 8. CDR3 length: 14 residues. The germline gives CDR1 DFQATT, CDR2 SNEGSKA (reference sequence). This CDR3 is CSASLGLAANEQYF. CDR3 nucleotides: TGCAGTGCTAGTTTGGGACTAGCAGCCAACGAGCAGTACTTC.

The chain couples TRBV7-2 to TRBJ1-5; 8 positions match TRBD1. Germline V lookup: CDR1 SGHTA, CDR2 FQGNSA. The CDR3 is 15 amino acids. The ends lost 2 bases at V and 6 bases at J; junction bases unmatched: 6. Written as DNA, the CDR3 is TGTGCCAGCAGCTTACAAACAGGGGGAGGTCAGCCCCAGCATTTT. It is translated as CASSLQTGGGQPQHF.

V gene TRBV7-2 combines with J gene TRBJ1-2; TRBD1 matches 9 bases. Germline V CDR1 and CDR2: SGHTA, FQGNSA. With V trimmed by 2 bases and J by 6 bases, 7 bases remained unmatched. This CDR3 contains 15 residues. The CDR3 DNA sequence: TGTGCCAGCAGCTTACTGGGACAGGGATTGGATGGCTACACCTTC. Translation gives CASSLLGQGLDGYTF.

This clonotype occurred a few times. The V and J genes are TRBV6-1 and TRBJ1-6, with D possibly TRBD1 on 6 matching bases. V was clipped by 5 bases and J by 10 bases, with 18 bases between them. The CDR3 totals 15 residues. CDR1 is MNHNS, CDR2 SASEGT, per germline. The CDR3 nucleotides read TGTGCCAGCAGTCCAGCGGACAGCTTGACATCACCCCTCCACTTT. It yields the protein CASSPADSLTSPLHF.

The gene calls are TRBV19 and TRBJ2-2; D might be TRBD1 (6 bases). Germline lookup yields CDR1 LNHDA and CDR2 SQIVND (reference sequence). V shed 5 bases and J shed 3 bases, with 10 bases lying between them. The CDR3 has 14 amino acids. The CDR3 DNA reads as TGTGCCAGTAGTCGACAGGCCCACACCGGGGAGCTGTTTTTT. It yields the protein CASSRQAHTGELFF.

The chain is built from TRBV7-2 and TRBJ2-3; 8 nucleotides line up with TRBD1. The CDR3 runs to 16 residues. CDR1 SGHTA and CDR2 FQGNSA come from the germline V gene. Unmatched junction bases numbered 5, after V lost 1 base and J lost 2 bases. The CDR3 reads CASSLGGTGHTDTQYF. The CDR3 DNA is TGTGCCAGCAGCTTAGGAGGGACAGGACACACAGATACGCAGTATTTT.

This clonotype occurred a few times. The rearrangement links TRBV6-1 to TRBJ2-5; tentative D call: TRBD2 (6 bases). CDR3 length: 11 residues. Germline CDR1 is MNHNS and CDR2 is SASEGT. In DNA, the CDR3 is TGTGCGGGCGGGGCAGTAGAGACCCAGTACTTC. Its translation is CAGGAVETQYF.

This sequence joins TRBV28 and TRBJ1-6; perhaps TRBD1 as D (5 bases). This CDR3 is built from 16 residues. The V gene's germline CDR1 is MDHEN and CDR2 SYDVKM. Between the trimmed V and J ends, which lost 6 bases and 5 bases, there was a span of 17 bases. The CDR3, as DNA: TGTGCCAGCAGAATTTGGGGGAGGGGAAATAATTCACCCCTCCACTTT. It yields the protein CASRIWGRGNNSPLHF.

This clonotype has a handful of counts. V is TRBV27 and J is TRBJ2-7; 14 bases agree with TRBD2. Germline trimming cut 7 bases from V and 6 bases from J; bases unmatched to any gene: 8. CDR1 and CDR2 from the germline V gene are MNHEY and SMNVEV (reference sequence). The CDR3 length is 15 residues. CDR3: CASISGLAGEGEQYF. The CDR3 DNA is TGTGCCAGCATTTCGGGACTAGCGGGAGAAGGCGAGCAGTACTTC.

J is TRBJ2-3 and V is TRBV2; D is unclear. Trimming shortened V by 4 bases and J by 5 bases, and 4 bases separated the two germline ends. The V gene's germline CDR1 is SNHLY and CDR2 FYNNEI. This CDR3 comprises 11 residues. CDR3: CASSVRDTQYF. CDR3 DNA: TGTGCCAGCAGTGTCAGAGATACGCAGTATTTT.

The rearrangement uses TRBV20-1 and TRBJ2-5; tentatively, D is TRBD1 (6 bases). The CDR3 loop spans 16 amino acids. The V and J ends lost 0 bases and 4 bases respectively, with 18 bases between them. From germline, CDR1 is DFQATT and CDR2 SNEGSKA (reference sequence). CDR3 nucleotides: TGCAGTGCTAGAGATGAAGGGGGAGTCGAGGGAGAGACCCAGTACTTC. This codes for CSARDEGGVEGETQYF.

The chain joins TRBV19 to TRBJ2-7; 7 bases agree with TRBD2. This CDR3 has 15 amino acids. From germline, CDR1 is LNHDA and CDR2 SQIVND (reference sequence). Unmatched junction bases numbered 7, after V lost 5 bases and J lost 0 bases. The CDR3 loop is CASSPRGGPSYEQYF. For the CDR3, the DNA is TGTGCCAGTAGTCCGCGGGGAGGGCCCTCCTACGAGCAGTACTTC.

The gene calls are TRBV4-2 and TRBJ1-1; D is ambiguous. The CDR3 is made up of 16 amino acids. Germline CDR1 is LGHNA and CDR2 is YNFKEQ. V lost 1 base to trimming and J lost 1 base, with 13 bases between them. The CDR3 bases are TGTGCCAGCAGCCAAGGTCAGAACGGAAAGAACACTGAAGCTTTCTTT. This sequence encodes CASSQGQNGKNTEAFF.

The chain recombines TRBV11-2 with TRBJ1-1; D perhaps matches TRBD1 (5 bases). V was trimmed by 5 bases and J by 5 bases, leaving 18 bases between them. In germline, CDR1 is SGHAT, CDR2 FQNNGV. The CDR3 covers 15 residues. As DNA, the CDR3 is TGTGCCAGCAGCATAAACCAAGCAGGGCGGACTGAAGCTTTCTTT. Residues: CASSINQAGRTEAFF. Combining the CDR3 with reference TRBV11-2 and TRBJ1-1 gives the whole variable domain EAGVAQSPRYKIIEKRQSVAFWCNPISGHATLYWYQQILGQGPKLLIQFQNNGVVDDSQLPKDRFSAERLKGVDSTLKIQPAKLEDSAVYLCASSINQAGRTEAFFGQGTRLTVV.

The genes are TRBV5-4 and TRBJ1-5; maybe TRBD1 (5 bases). The V end was cut by 4 bases, the J end by 2 bases, with 16 bases between. Germline CDR1 is SGHNT and CDR2 is YYREEE (reference sequence). The CDR3 contains 16 residues. The CDR3 DNA follows: TGTGCCAGCAGCCCGGGGGGAGGGAGAGGCAATCAGCCCCAGCATTTT. It specifies CASSPGGGRGNQPQHF.

This clonotype turned up a few times. The chain carries TRBV7-2 and TRBJ1-1, with 7 bases aligning to TRBD1. The CDR3 has 17 residues. V shed 5 bases and J 4 bases; nucleotides not matched to a gene: 16. CDR1 is SGHTA, CDR2 FQGNSA, per germline. CDR3 nucleotide sequence: TGTGCCAGCAGCCCCTTCCCCCGACAGGGACTAGTCACTGAAGCTTTCTTT. Residues: CASSPFPRQGLVTEAFF.

V and J are TRBV20-1 and TRBJ1-6; D unresolved. V was clipped by 5 bases and J by 10 bases, with 24 bases between them. From germline, CDR1 is DFQATT and CDR2 SNEGSKA (reference sequence). The CDR3 has 16 residues. CDR3: CSAGPGAKGGRSPLHF. CDR3 nucleotides: TGCAGTGCTGGACCGGGAGCCAAAGGAGGAAGGTCACCCCTCCACTTT.

The CDR3 spells CASSLAGGGGYTF. CDR3 DNA sequence: TGTGCCAGCAGCTTAGCCGGGGGAGGCGGCTACACCTTC. V gene TRBV7-2 combines with J gene TRBJ1-2, with D perhaps TRBD1 (5 bases). V lost 0 bases to trimming and J lost 8 bases, with 10 bases between them. From germline, CDR1 is SGHTA and CDR2 FQGNSA. CDR3 length: 13 amino acids.

The CDR3 sequence: CASSLNRGKGGYTF. The CDR3 bases are TGTGCCAGCAGTTTAAACAGGGGGAAGGGAGGCTACACCTTC. V gene TRBV12-3 or TRBV12-4 combines with J gene TRBJ1-2; the match to TRBD1 covers 8 bases. This CDR3 spans 14 amino acids. J gave up 8 bases and V 2 bases, and 7 bases lay outside the gene matches.

This clonotype was counted between two and nine times. The CDR3 loop reads CASNRLDLQTGNTEAFF. In DNA form, the CDR3 reads TGTGCCAGCAATAGGCTGGACTTACAAACAGGAAACACTGAAGCTTTCTTT. The chain couples TRBV7-9 to TRBJ1-1, with D possibly TRBD1 on 5 matching bases. V shed 7 bases and J shed 2 bases, with 23 bases lying between them. The CDR3 length is 17 residues. In germline, CDR1 is SEHNR, CDR2 FQNEAQ (reference sequence).

The chain has TRBV6-1 and TRBJ1-6, with a possible D match to TRBD1 (6 bases). Germline V gives CDR1 MNHNS, CDR2 SASEGT. Trimming stripped 11 bases from V and 5 bases from J, with 16 bases between. This CDR3 comprises 14 residues. In DNA, the CDR3 is TGTGCCGGCCAGGGGAAGTCGCATAATTCACCCCTCCACTTT. It codes for CAGQGKSHNSPLHF.

The rearrangement joins TRBV12-3 or TRBV12-4 to TRBJ1-5; TRBD1 matches at 8 bases. V trimming: 6 bases; J trimming: 6 bases; junction bases outside the gene matches: 10. This CDR3 is 15 amino acids long. The CDR3 protein is CASRQGVGLSQPQHF. The DNA for the CDR3 is TGTGCCAGCAGACAGGGGGTGGGCTTAAGTCAGCCCCAGCATTTT.

A single count supports this clonotype. This chain uses TRBV6-1 with TRBJ2-5, with 8 bases identical to TRBD2. Losses at the gene ends were 2 bases for V and 5 bases for J; bases not matched to a gene: 7. The CDR3 sequence is 15 residues long. Germline CDR1 MNHNS, CDR2 SASEGT. DNA for the CDR3: TGTGCCAGCAGTGAAATTGCGGGAGGAGGGGAGACCCAGTACTTC. This translates into CASSEIAGGGETQYF.

The CDR3 spells CATTGDRYRTDTQYF. The CDR3 DNA follows: TGTGCCACCACCGGGGACCGATATCGTACAGATACGCAGTATTTT. This chain links TRBV2 with TRBJ2-3; D assignment may be TRBD1 or TRBD2 (5 bases each). CDR3 length: 15 amino acids. Germline loops: CDR1 SNHLY, CDR2 FYNNEI. Trimming shortened V by 10 bases and J by 3 bases, and 20 bases separated the two germline ends.

This sequence joins TRBV7-2 and TRBJ2-7; D unresolved. V shed 5 bases and J shed 7 bases, with 15 bases lying between them. The germline V gene encodes CDR1 SGHTA and CDR2 FQGNSA. The CDR3 covers 13 residues. The CDR3 loop reads CASSRWFEGEQYF. As DNA, the CDR3 is TGTGCCAGCAGCCGTTGGTTTGAAGGGGAGCAGTACTTC.

The V and J genes are TRBV7-9 and TRBJ2-5, with 11 bases aligning to TRBD2. V gave up 5 bases and J gave up 5 bases; unmatched junction bases: 7. Germline CDR1 and CDR2: SEHNR and FQNEAQ (reference sequence). The CDR3 totals 15 residues. In DNA form, the CDR3 reads TGTGCCAGCAGCCTGACTAGCGGGACAAGGGAGACCCAGTACTTC. This translates into CASSLTSGTRETQYF.

This clonotype has only a few counts. The chain combines TRBV7-2 with TRBJ1-5; the D gene is possibly TRBD1 (5 bases). The germline V gene encodes CDR1 SGHTA and CDR2 FQGNSA. V shed 1 base and J shed 7 bases, with 14 bases lying between them. CDR3 length equals 15 residues. As DNA, the CDR3 is TGTGCCAGCAGCTTAGACCCTCCAGGGAGCCAGCCCCAGCATTTT. It is translated as CASSLDPPGSQPQHF.